These 20 T cell receptor beta chains share one sample of origin, sequenced in a study of shared clonotypes between healthy human individuals. Terminally differentiated effector memory CD45RA+ cells were excluded by CCR7 positive selection of CD45RO-negative cells. Produced via immunoSEQ multiplex PCR; TCRdb's table is partial and in-frame only. Here the sample spans about 590,000 clones, roughly 95% being singletons. Sequenced: naive CD8+ T cells sorted from blood. The receptors come from a woman aged 25-40 years in good health.

V is TRBV27 and J is TRBJ1-5; D is unresolved. The CDR3 extends over 14 amino acids. Per germline, CDR1 MNHEY and CDR2 SMNVEV (reference sequence). Trimming left V 2 bases short and J 4 bases short, with 9 bases between. The CDR3 is CASSLNPVNQPQHF. CDR3 bases: TGTGCCAGCAGTTTAAACCCAGTTAATCAGCCCCAGCATTTT.

V and J are TRBV5-1 and TRBJ2-1; 9 nucleotides agree with TRBD2. After removal of 0 bases from V and 4 bases from J, the junction contained 5 bases not matched to a gene. Germline CDR1 reads SGHRS; CDR2 reads YFSETQ. The CDR3 consists of 16 residues. The DNA of the CDR3 is TGCGCCAGCAGCTTGGACGCGGGAGGGCTTTACAATGAGCAGTTCTTC. Translating it yields CASSLDAGGLYNEQFF.

The chain joins TRBV5-1 to TRBJ2-7; unclear D gene. CDR1 is SGHRS, CDR2 YFSETQ, per germline. The CDR3 covers 13 residues. Trimming removed 1 base at V and 0 bases at J, with 5 bases between. The CDR3 sequence is CASSLLSSYEQYF. The CDR3 DNA is TGCGCCAGCAGCTTGCTGAGCTCCTACGAGCAGTACTTC.

This rearrangement joins TRBV10-3 to TRBJ2-2; D is ambiguous. V lost 4 bases to trimming and J lost 5 bases, with 8 bases between them. The CDR3 is made up of 13 amino acids. The germline gives CDR1 ENHRY, CDR2 SYGVKD. The CDR3, as DNA: TGTGCCATCAGTGTAGACTGGACCGGGGAGCTGTTTTTT. The encoded protein is CAISVDWTGELFF.

The chain joins TRBV28 to TRBJ2-1; D not resolved. V shed 5 bases and J shed 6 bases, with 14 bases lying between them. The CDR3 spans 14 residues. CDR1 MDHEN and CDR2 SYDVKM come from the germline V gene. The CDR3 nucleotides are TGTGCCAGCAGTCGTGACCTCTGGTCCAATGAGCAGTTCTTC. It is translated as CASSRDLWSNEQFF.

The chain joins TRBV15 to TRBJ1-2; tentatively, D is TRBD1 (5 bases). The CDR3 is 13 amino acids. Deletions cut 3 bases from V and 7 bases from J, with 12 bases between. In germline, CDR1 is LNHNV, CDR2 YYDKDF (reference sequence). The CDR3 is CATSRGGWAGYTF. In DNA, the CDR3 is TGTGCCACCAGCAGGGGGGGTTGGGCTGGCTACACCTTC.

The V and J genes are TRBV5-1 and TRBJ2-1; D is ambiguous. From germline, CDR1 is SGHRS and CDR2 YFSETQ. This CDR3 contains 14 residues. The V gene lost 7 bases and the J gene lost 0 bases, with 11 bases spanning the gap. The DNA for the CDR3 is TGCGCCAGCTCCGTAGACGACTCCTACAATGAGCAGTTCTTC. Translated, it gives CASSVDDSYNEQFF.

V is TRBV28 and J is TRBJ2-7; D not certain. Trimming left V 10 bases short and J 1 base short, with 20 bases between. The CDR3 runs to 15 residues. CDR1 MDHEN and CDR2 SYDVKM come from the germline V gene. The CDR3: CATSLREFASYEQYF. The DNA of the CDR3 is TGTGCCACCTCACTAAGAGAGTTCGCGTCCTACGAGCAGTACTTC.

A note on this clone: The same CDR3 can be traced to other DNA sequences in this sample. This rearrangement joins TRBV27 to TRBJ1-1; 7 nucleotides agree with TRBD1. CDR1 and CDR2 (germline): MNHEY, SMNVEV (reference sequence). V gave up 5 bases and J gave up 4 bases; unmatched junction bases: 7. The CDR3 consists of 14 residues. CDR3: CASSLGQVGTEAFF. The DNA of the CDR3 is TGTGCCAGCAGTCTCGGACAGGTGGGCACTGAAGCTTTCTTT.

The chain is built from TRBV29-1 and TRBJ1-2; D gene unclear. The CDR3 runs to 13 residues. With 2 bases removed from V and 6 bases from J, the gap between germline ends came to 13 bases. Looked up from germline, CDR1 is SQVTM and CDR2 is ANQGSEA. In DNA form, the CDR3 reads TGCAGCGTTGAAACGGGAGAAGGGAATGGCTACACCTTC. This gives the protein CSVETGEGNGYTF.

This chain uses TRBV11-2 with TRBJ2-1, with TRBD2 identical over 7 bases. Germline-derived CDR1 and CDR2 are SGHAT and FQNNGV. This CDR3 is 13 amino acids long. Unmatched junction bases numbered 13, after V lost 6 bases and J lost 14 bases. Here the CDR3 DNA reads TGTGCCAGCAGGCCTAGCGGATCCAATGAAGAGTTCTTC. Protein: CASRPSGSNEEFF. The full variable domain, with the rest looked up from reference TRBV11-2 and TRBJ2-1, is EAGVAQSPRYKIIEKRQSVAFWCNPISGHATLYWYQQILGQGPKLLIQFQNNGVVDDSQLPKDRFSAERLKGVDSTLKIQPAKLEDSAVYLCASRPSGSNEEFFGPGTRLTVL.

The chain joins TRBV27 to TRBJ2-7; 7 bases are shared with TRBD1. The CDR3 runs to 12 residues. Germline trimming cut 8 bases from V and 0 bases from J; bases unmatched to any gene: 1. The germline gives CDR1 MNHEY, CDR2 SMNVEV (reference sequence). The CDR3 sequence: CASWDSSYEQYF. CDR3 DNA sequence: TGTGCCAGCTGGGACAGCTCCTACGAGCAGTACTTC.

V and J are TRBV2 and TRBJ2-1; 10 nucleotides match TRBD2. The CDR3 totals 16 residues. Germline CDR1 SNHLY, CDR2 FYNNEI. Losses at the gene ends were 6 bases for V and 6 bases for J; bases not matched to a gene: 11. This CDR3 is CASSDYEREGGNEQFF. CDR3 in DNA: TGTGCCAGCAGCGACTATGAGCGGGAGGGGGGCAATGAGCAGTTCTTC. Together with reference TRBV2 and TRBJ2-1, the CDR3 gives the full variable domain: EPEVTQTPSHQVTQMGQEVILRCVPISNHLYFYWYRQILGQKVEFLVSFYNNEISEKSEIFDDQFSVERPDGSNFTLKIRSTKLEDSAMYFCASSDYEREGGNEQFFGPGTRLTVL.

The chain employs TRBV15 and TRBJ2-3; 9 bases fit TRBD2. Per germline, CDR1 LNHNV and CDR2 YYDKDF (reference sequence). The CDR3 spans 15 residues. V lost 5 bases and J lost 1; bases outside the gene matches: 4. The CDR3 DNA is TGTGCCACCAGCGGAAAGCGGGAGGGCACAGATACGCAGTATTTT. Protein: CATSGKREGTDTQYF.

Regarding this clone: Other DNA sequences from this sample encode an identical CDR3 as well. V gene TRBV5-4 combines with J gene TRBJ1-4; no reliable D call. V lost 2 bases, J lost 5 bases, and 7 bases lay in between. CDR3 length: 13 amino acids. Per the germline V gene, CDR1 is SGHNT and CDR2 is YYREEE (reference sequence). The CDR3 DNA follows: TGTGCCAGCAGCTTAGCTGCGAATGAAAAACTGTTTTTT. This translates into CASSLAANEKLFF.

J is TRBJ1-2 and V is TRBV29-1; TRBD1 matches at 9 bases. The CDR3 is 13 amino acids. Germline V gene sequence: CDR1 SQVTM, CDR2 ANQGSEA. Trimming removed 6 bases from V and 3 bases from J; junction bases left unmatched: 5. The CDR3 loop reads CSVWTGEDYGYTF. CDR3 sequence (DNA): TGCAGCGTCTGGACAGGGGAGGACTATGGCTACACCTTC.

V usage is TRBV19 and J usage is TRBJ2-6; D may be TRBD1 (5 bases). The CDR3 runs to 18 residues. Germline CDR1 LNHDA, CDR2 SQIVND (reference sequence). The V end was cut by 3 bases, the J end by 2 bases, with 17 bases between. The CDR3 loop is CASSIVQGSNPGANVLTF. In nucleotides, the CDR3 is TGTGCCAGTAGTATTGTTCAGGGTTCAAACCCTGGGGCCAACGTCCTGACTTTC.

The gene calls are TRBV5-4 and TRBJ2-7; TRBD2 matches at 7 bases. CDR1 and CDR2 (germline): SGHNT, YYREEE (reference sequence). With V trimmed by 4 bases and J by 2 bases, 15 bases remained unmatched. The CDR3 has 17 amino acids. CDR3 protein: CASSQLAPGGPPYEQYF. The CDR3, as DNA: TGTGCCAGCAGCCAGTTGGCCCCGGGGGGTCCTCCCTACGAGCAGTACTTC.

The chain is built from TRBV7-9 and TRBJ2-7; maybe TRBD2 (5 bases). The germline V gene has CDR1 SEHNR and CDR2 FQNEAQ (reference sequence). The CDR3 runs 14 residues. Trimming cost V 10 bases and J 5 bases, with 21 bases left between them. The CDR3 protein is CAIPWKADPDEQYF. The CDR3 DNA sequence: TGTGCCATCCCCTGGAAAGCGGACCCCGACGAGCAGTACTTC.

The rearrangement links TRBV4-2 to TRBJ2-7; 9 nucleotides align to TRBD2. The V and J ends lost 3 bases and 1 base, in that order; junction bases with no gene match: 7. The germline CDR1 and CDR2 sequences are LGHNA and YNFKEQ. The CDR3 sequence is 16 residues long. CDR3 sequence reads: CASSQTGTSTSYEQYF. CDR3 DNA: TGTGCCAGCAGCCAGACGGGGACTAGCACTTCCTACGAGCAGTACTTC.